Following are 23 T cell receptor beta chains from one sample sequenced in a study of blood T cells in healthy people across ages. A second PCR of 7 to 11 cycles used a sample-barcoded 5' primer and a J-beta primer mix. Via MiXCR, TCRdb re-called the 5' RACE reads, giving one row per CDR3 protein. The table records 750,000 to 950,000 distinct CDR3 sequences, 40% to 65% of them present only once. The sequenced sample consisted of blood. The receptors were sampled from a man at least 80 years old in good health.

This clonotype was recorded only once. The J gene is TRBJ1-5, the V gene TRBV4-1, with D unresolved. V was trimmed by 0 bases and J by 5 bases, leaving 5 bases between them. This CDR3 has 13 residues. Germline lookup yields CDR1 MGHRA and CDR2 YSYEKL. The CDR3 loop is CASSQDQDQPQHF. The CDR3 DNA is TGCGCCAGCAGCCAAGATCAGGATCAGCCCCAGCATTTT.

The rearrangement uses TRBV7-8 and TRBJ2-7; 9 positions agree with TRBD2. CDR3 length equals 16 residues. CDR1 and CDR2 from the germline V gene are SGHVS and FQNEAQ. With V trimmed by 0 bases and J by 2 bases, 5 bases remained unmatched. The CDR3 loop reads CASSLAPTSGTYEQYF. The CDR3 DNA follows: TGTGCCAGCAGCTTAGCCCCGACTAGCGGTACCTACGAGCAGTACTTC.

The chain is built from TRBV18 and TRBJ1-2; 10 bases align to TRBD1. Germline assignment: CDR1 KGHSH and CDR2 LQKENI. The junction had 9 bases not matched to a gene; V was cut back by 1 base and J by 7 bases. CDR3 length equals 16 residues. The CDR3 region has the DNA TGTGCCAGCTCACCACAAAGACAGGGGGCCGGGATTGGCTACACCTTC. This gives the protein CASSPQRQGAGIGYTF.

V gene TRBV7-2 combines with J gene TRBJ1-1; D might be TRBD1 (6 bases). CDR3 size: 15 residues. With 5 bases removed from V and 4 bases from J, the gap between germline ends came to 17 bases. Germline V gene sequence: CDR1 SGHTA, CDR2 FQGNSA. In nucleotides, the CDR3 is TGTGCCAGCAGCCCCCGGACAGAGCGGGGCACTGAAGCTTTCTTT. This sequence encodes CASSPRTERGTEAFF.

The CDR3 bases are TGTGCCATCAAACCACTAGCGGGAGGGCTAAATGAGCAGTTCTTC. Translating it yields CAIKPLAGGLNEQFF. J is TRBJ2-1 and V is TRBV10-3; the match to TRBD2 covers 13 bases. This CDR3 comprises 15 residues. The germline V gene encodes CDR1 ENHRY and CDR2 SYGVKD. V trimming: 7 bases; J trimming: 7 bases; junction bases outside the gene matches: 7.

Here the CDR3 DNA reads TGCAGTGCTAGAGAAAGGACTCTTTCCAATGAGCAGTTCTTC. Encoded protein: CSARERTLSNEQFF. This sequence joins TRBV20-1 and TRBJ2-1; D is possibly TRBD2 (5 bases). The germline V and J ends were trimmed by 0 bases and 6 bases, with 12 bases remaining between them. There are 14 residues in the CDR3. Looked up from germline, CDR1 is DFQATT and CDR2 is SNEGSKA (reference sequence).

The chain is built from TRBV20-1 and TRBJ2-4, with 10 bases that match TRBD2. This CDR3 spans 15 amino acids. V dropped 3 bases and J dropped 5; count of bases not matched to a gene: 7. The germline CDR1 and CDR2 sequences are DFQATT and SNEGSKA (reference sequence). The CDR3 DNA is TGCAGTGCTAGTCGGAGCGGGAGGGGGGAAAACATTCAGTACTTC. Encoded protein: CSASRSGRGENIQYF.

The chain combines TRBV20-1 with TRBJ2-1; D call uncertain. Germline V CDR1 and CDR2: DFQATT, SNEGSKA (reference sequence). V was shortened by 3 bases and J by 3 bases, with 9 bases between the two germline ends. The CDR3 totals 13 residues. In DNA form, the CDR3 reads TGCAGTGCTAGTGTGGCGGACTACAATGAGCAGTTCTTC. This sequence encodes CSASVADYNEQFF.

This sequence joins TRBV5-1 and TRBJ2-5, with 9 bases lining up with TRBD1. TRBJ2-7 explains the end of the DNA better; the J call may be wrong. CDR1 and CDR2 (germline): SGHRS, YFSETQ. The CDR3 is 19 amino acids. For the CDR3, the DNA is TGCGCCAGCAGCTTTCCGGGACAGGGAGGTGGGGCTAGTCGCTACGAGCAGTACTTC. Protein sequence: CASSFPGQGGGASRYEQYF.

This chain links TRBV28 with TRBJ1-1; D call uncertain. Germline V gene data show CDR1 as MDHEN and CDR2 as SYDVKM. The CDR3 runs to 17 residues. The V and J ends lost 3 bases and 4 bases respectively, with 21 bases between them. CDR3 region: CASSFLVFQIASTEAFF. The CDR3 coding sequence is TGTGCCAGCAGTTTTCTAGTTTTTCAGATCGCCAGCACTGAAGCTTTCTTT.

This clonotype occurred a few times. J is TRBJ1-2 and V is TRBV9; TRBD1 agrees at 7 bases. This CDR3 has 14 amino acids. Per the germline V gene, CDR1 is SGDLS and CDR2 is YYNGEE. After removal of 3 bases from V and 5 bases from J, the junction contained 7 bases not matched to a gene. As DNA, the CDR3 is TGTGCCAGCAGCGAGGAGACAGGGCGGTATGGCTACACCTTC. It is translated as CASSEETGRYGYTF.

The chain joins TRBV19 to TRBJ1-1, with D possibly matching TRBD1 (5 bases). Germline CDR1 reads LNHDA; CDR2 reads SQIVND (reference sequence). The CDR3 extends over 15 amino acids. The ends were cut back, 5 bases at V and 1 base at J, with 14 bases in the middle. The CDR3 coding sequence is TGTGCCAGTAGTCCATCGACAGTGACGAACACTGAAGCTTTCTTT. Translated, it gives CASSPSTVTNTEAFF.

The genes are TRBV12-3 or TRBV12-4 and TRBJ2-4; TRBD2 aligns across 7 bases. This CDR3 has 18 residues. The J segment lost 1 base and the V segment lost 2 bases, leaving 11 bases of the junction unmatched. In DNA form, the CDR3 reads TGTGCCAGCAGTTTATGGTCTGGCGGGACTATGGCCAAAAACATTCAGTACTTC. This gives the protein CASSLWSGGTMAKNIQYF.

This chain uses TRBV29-1 with TRBJ2-2; D might be TRBD1 (5 bases). Trimming left V 4 bases short and J 4 bases short, with 10 bases between. The CDR3 loop spans 13 amino acids. Per the germline V gene, CDR1 is SQVTM and CDR2 is ANQGSEA. CDR3 sequence: CSVGQLSTGELFF. The CDR3 DNA reads TGCAGCGTTGGACAGCTGAGCACCGGGGAGCTGTTTTTT.

The chain uses TRBV4-2 and TRBJ2-1; D may match TRBD1 or TRBD2 (6 bases each). The CDR3 totals 17 residues. Trimming cost V 0 bases and J 4 bases, with 16 bases left between them. Germline lookup yields CDR1 LGHNA and CDR2 YNFKEQ. The CDR3, as DNA: TGTGCCAGCAGCCAAGACCCCACGGGGGCAGGGTACAATGAGCAGTTCTTC. It specifies CASSQDPTGAGYNEQFF.

The chain employs TRBV7-3 and TRBJ2-7; D uncertain. The CDR3 is made up of 15 amino acids. V lost 2 bases, J lost 1 base, and 12 bases lay in between. The germline CDR1 and CDR2 sequences are SGHTA and FQGTGA. The DNA for the CDR3 is TGTGCCAGCAGCTTAGTTGGGGAAGGGTCCTACGAGCAGTACTTC. It codes for CASSLVGEGSYEQYF.

The CDR3 sequence is CASSKGINYEQYF. DNA of the CDR3: TGTGCCAGCAGTAAAGGGATAAATTACGAGCAGTACTTC. This chain uses TRBV6-4 with TRBJ2-4; D remains ambiguous. Near its end, the DNA agrees better with TRBJ2-7, so the J call may be wrong. This CDR3 is built from 13 residues. CDR1 MRHNA and CDR2 SNTAGT come from the germline V gene.

The V gene is TRBV27, the J gene TRBJ2-4; 12 bases fit TRBD2. The germline CDR1 and CDR2 sequences are MNHEY and SMNVEV (reference sequence). Unmatched junction bases numbered 14, after V lost 4 bases and J lost 13 bases. The CDR3 is 16 residues long. CDR3 sequence reads: CASSSPGLAGLWEQYF. The CDR3 DNA reads TGTGCCAGCAGTTCCCCGGGACTAGCGGGTCTCTGGGAGCAGTACTTC.

This clonotype was observed a few times. This rearrangement joins TRBV13 to TRBJ2-5, with D possibly matching TRBD2 (6 bases). Per germline, CDR1 PRHDT and CDR2 FYEKMQ (reference sequence). V lost 0 bases to trimming and J lost 1 base, with 9 bases between them. This CDR3 region has 15 residues. The CDR3 loop is CASSLGWRVQETQYF. The CDR3 DNA follows: TGTGCCAGCAGCTTAGGCTGGAGGGTCCAAGAGACCCAGTACTTC.

The chain carries TRBV9 and TRBJ1-2; TRBD1 might be the D (5 bases). The CDR3 is made up of 11 amino acids. Germline CDR1 and CDR2: SGDLS and YYNGEE. Trimming stripped 3 bases from V and 5 bases from J, with 5 bases between. The CDR3 sequence: CASSAGYGYTF. DNA for the CDR3: TGTGCCAGCAGCGCAGGGTATGGCTACACCTTC.

The chain joins TRBV15 to TRBJ2-6; tentatively, D is TRBD2 (5 bases). The V gene lost 3 bases and the J gene lost 4 bases, with 13 bases spanning the gap. This CDR3 is built from 16 residues. Germline CDR1 is LNHNV and CDR2 is YYDKDF (reference sequence). The CDR3 DNA is TGTGCCACCAGCAGTGGTTTGCGGGCCGGGGCCAACGTCCTGACTTTC. This encodes CATSSGLRAGANVLTF.

This clonotype was detected ten times or more. The chain joins TRBV6-6 to TRBJ2-4; D is perhaps TRBD2 (5 bases). The CDR3 sequence is 16 residues long. V gave up 7 bases and J gave up 2 bases, with 18 bases separating them. The germline V gene has CDR1 MNHNY and CDR2 SVGAGI (reference sequence). The CDR3 nucleotides read TGTGCCAGCACCAACGGGGAGCCCGGGACCAAAAACATTCAGTACTTC. It specifies CASTNGEPGTKNIQYF.

A few counts support this clonotype. V usage is TRBV24-1 and J usage is TRBJ2-4; tentatively, D is TRBD2 (5 bases). The CDR3 sequence is 15 residues long. The germline V gene has CDR1 KGHDR and CDR2 SFDVKD. V was trimmed by 2 bases and J by 13 bases, leaving 20 bases between them. The CDR3 spells CATSDSGRGMREQYF. In DNA, the CDR3 is TGTGCCACCAGTGATTCCGGACGGGGTATGAGGGAGCAGTACTTC.